This is a list of T cell receptor beta chains from one sample in a study of blood T cell repertoires in COVID-19. Assay: immunoSEQ multiplex PCR; the TCRdb copy retains only in-frame clones and omits some. This sample yields 210,000 or so clones, of which 90% are seen a single time; less than 3.5% belongs to the top ten. The material sequenced was peripheral blood. These receptor sequences come from a man aged 25 to 40 with COVID-19, enrolled during active disease. CDR3s include the opening cysteine and the closing phenylalanine or tryptophan. A D gene is named only where the DNA matches it firmly. Clone size is not always given. Where it is, it says once, few, many or a class for expanded clones.

>.|TRBJ2-7|TRBV15|TRBD1
TGTGCCACCAGCAGAGAACGGGACAGCCCCTACGAGCAGTACTTC
CATSRERDSPYEQYF
>.|TRBJ2-7|TRBV18|TRBD1
TGTGCCAGCTCAGGTTCCGGGACAGGGGGCGGCGAGCAGTACTTC
CASSGSGTGGGEQYF
>once|TRBJ1-5|TRBV28|.
TGTGCCAGCAGTTTCTACCAATCCCTCAATCAGCCCCAGCATTTT
CASSFYQSLNQPQHF
>.|TRBJ2-7|TRBV5-4|TRBD2
TGTGCCAGCAGCTGGGGGGGTCCCTCCTACGAGCAGTACTTC
CASSWGGPSYEQYF
>.|TRBJ1-1|TRBV11-2|TRBD1
TGTGCCAGCAGCTTAAGGGACAGAAACACTGAAGCTTTCTTT
CASSLRDRNTEAFF
>.|TRBJ2-7|TRBV11-2|TRBD2
TGTGCCAGCAGCCACCTCACTAGCGGGAGAACATACGAGCAGTACTTC
CASSHLTSGRTYEQYF
>once|TRBJ1-3|TRBV9|.
TGTGCCAGCAGCGTAGATGAGGGTATTGGAAACACCATATATTTT
CASSVDEGIGNTIYF
>once|TRBJ2-1|TRBV30|TRBD2
TGTGCCTGGAACCTCCGGGGAGGGGAGAGTGAGCAGTTCTTC
CAWNLRGGESEQFF
>few|TRBJ2-2|TRBV27|.
TGTGCCAGCAGTTTAGTGTACCCCTCGGGCACCGGGGAGCTGTTTTTT
CASSLVYPSGTGELFF
>once|TRBJ2-7|TRBV4-1|TRBD1
TGCGCCAGCAGCCAATTAATAAGGGGGCCCTACGAGCAGTACTTC
CASSQLIRGPYEQYF
>once|TRBJ2-7|TRBV7-6|.
TGTGCCAGCAGCTTACAACAGGGTAGCTCCTACGAGCAGTACTTC
CASSLQQGSSYEQYF
>.|TRBJ1-5|TRBV28|TRBD1
TGTGCCAGCAGTTTCTCAGGGACAGGGGAGATTAGCCGGGGGGAGCCCCAGCATTTT
CASSFSGTGEISRGEPQHF
>.|TRBJ2-6|TRBV7-3|.
TGTGCCAGCAGCCCAGATTCGACAGTACCAAGCTCTGGGGCCAACGTCCTGACTTTC
CASSPDSTVPSSGANVLTF
>.|TRBJ2-2|TRBV6-2/TRBV6-3|TRBD1
TGTGCCAGCAGTTCAACGTTACCAGGGGGCACCGGGGAGCTGTTTTTT
CASSSTLPGGTGELFF
>.|TRBJ2-7|TRBV19|TRBD1
TGTGCCAGTAGACAGGGGGCCGCCTACGAGCAGTACTTC
CASRQGAAYEQYF
>.|TRBJ2-7|TRBV6-6|TRBD2
TGTGCCAGCAGTCCCCTTTCCGGAGGAGGGAGGGCCGGCTACGAGCAGTACTTC
CASSPLSGGGRAGYEQYF
>.|TRBJ1-3|TRBV2|TRBD1
TGTGCCAGCAGCCGTAACAGGGGGCGGGTAAACACCATATATTTT
CASSRNRGRVNTIYF
>.|TRBJ2-2|TRBV5-5|TRBD1
TGTGCCAGCAGCTTGGGAACTGGGACAGGCCCCAGGGAGCTGTTTTTT
CASSLGTGTGPRELFF
>.|TRBJ2-1|TRBV27|TRBD1
TGTGCCAGCAGTTTATCTGACAGGGATGAGCAGTTCTTC
CASSLSDRDEQFF
>.|TRBJ2-7|TRBV10-1|.
TGCGCCAGCAGTGAATACTTGATGGAGGCAGGGACAAACTCCTACGAGCAGTACTTC
CASSEYLMEAGTNSYEQYF
>once|TRBJ2-3|TRBV30|.
TGTGCCTGGAGCTACGAACTCCGGACGCAGTATTTT
CAWSYELRTQYF
>.|TRBJ2-5|TRBV7-3|.
TGTGCCAGCAGCATGACAGTCCAAGAGACCCAGTACTTC
CASSMTVQETQYF
>.|TRBJ1-1|TRBV5-1|TRBD1
TGCGCCAGCAGCTTCAACAGGGGGGGTGAAGCTTTCTTT
CASSFNRGGEAFF
>once|TRBJ1-3|TRBV4-3|.
TGCGCCAGCAGCCAAGACAACTCCGGTGGTGGAAACACCATATATTTT
CASSQDNSGGGNTIYF
>few|TRBJ1-3|TRBV7-3|.
TGTGCCAGCTCACGAGCGGGCAGAGGGGACACCATATATTTT
CASSRAGRGDTIYF
>.|TRBJ2-7|TRBV5-4|.
TGTGCCAGCAGCTCCCAGACAGGCCCCGAGCAGTACTTC
CASSSQTGPEQYF
>.|TRBJ2-7|TRBV4-1|TRBD1
TGCGCCAGCAGCCAAGATGGGACAGTCCTCACCTACGAGCAGTACTTC
CASSQDGTVLTYEQYF
>.|TRBJ1-2|TRBV5-6|.
TGTGCCAGCAGCTTGGAGGTTGTAGGAGGGTATGGCTACACCTTC
CASSLEVVGGYGYTF
>few|TRBJ1-2|TRBV27|.
TGTGCCAGCAGTTCCTTGGGGGGGGCTAACTATGGCTACACCTTC
CASSSLGGANYGYTF
>few|TRBJ2-7|TRBV28|TRBD2
TGTGCCAGCAGTTTAATCGGCGGGAGGTCAATATACGAGCAGTACTTC
CASSLIGGRSIYEQYF
>.|TRBJ1-2|TRBV30|.
TGTGCCTGGAGTGTGCGGTATGGCTACACCTTC
CAWSVRYGYTF
>.|TRBJ2-2|TRBV5-1|TRBD1
TGCGCCAGCAGCTTAGGGGGCGGCGGGGAGCTGTTTTTT
CASSLGGGGELFF